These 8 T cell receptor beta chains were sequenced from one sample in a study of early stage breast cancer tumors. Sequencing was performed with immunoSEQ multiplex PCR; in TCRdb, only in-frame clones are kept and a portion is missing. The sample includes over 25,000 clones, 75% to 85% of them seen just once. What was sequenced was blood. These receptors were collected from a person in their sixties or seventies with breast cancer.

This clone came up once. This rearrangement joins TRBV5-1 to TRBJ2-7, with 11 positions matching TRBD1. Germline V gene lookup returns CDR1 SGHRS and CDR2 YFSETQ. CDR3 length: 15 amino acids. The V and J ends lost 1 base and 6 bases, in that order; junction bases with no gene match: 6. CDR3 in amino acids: CASSLLGQGVSEQYF. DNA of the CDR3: TGCGCCAGCAGCTTGCTGGGACAGGGGGTGAGCGAGCAGTACTTC.

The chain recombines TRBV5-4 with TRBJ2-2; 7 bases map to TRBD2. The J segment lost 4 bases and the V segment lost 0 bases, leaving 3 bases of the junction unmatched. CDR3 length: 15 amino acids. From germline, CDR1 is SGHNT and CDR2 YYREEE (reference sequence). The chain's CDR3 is CASSLGGSGTGELFF. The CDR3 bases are TGTGCCAGCAGCTTGGGCGGGAGCGGCACCGGGGAGCTGTTTTTT.

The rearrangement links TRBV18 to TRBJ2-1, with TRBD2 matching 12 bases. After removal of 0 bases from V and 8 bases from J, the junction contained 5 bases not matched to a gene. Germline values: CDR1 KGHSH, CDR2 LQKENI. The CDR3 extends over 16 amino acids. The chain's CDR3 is CASSPPSLAGGDEQFF. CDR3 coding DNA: TGTGCCAGCTCACCACCGAGTCTAGCGGGAGGGGATGAGCAGTTCTTC.

CDR3 DNA: TGTGCCAGCAATCCATACAATGAGCAGTTCTTC. Its translation is CASNPYNEQFF. V gene TRBV2 combines with J gene TRBJ2-1, with D unclear. Trimming took 7 bases from V and 4 from J, leaving 5 bases between them. Germline V gene sequence: CDR1 SNHLY, CDR2 FYNNEI. The CDR3 sequence is 11 residues long.

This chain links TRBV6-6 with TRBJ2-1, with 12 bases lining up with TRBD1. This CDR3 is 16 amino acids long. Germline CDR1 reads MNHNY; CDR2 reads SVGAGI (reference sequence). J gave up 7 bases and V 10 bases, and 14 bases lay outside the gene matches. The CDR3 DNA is TGTGCCACCGCCATAACCGGGACAGGGGGCCTAAATGAGCAGTTCTTC. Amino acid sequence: CATAITGTGGLNEQFF.

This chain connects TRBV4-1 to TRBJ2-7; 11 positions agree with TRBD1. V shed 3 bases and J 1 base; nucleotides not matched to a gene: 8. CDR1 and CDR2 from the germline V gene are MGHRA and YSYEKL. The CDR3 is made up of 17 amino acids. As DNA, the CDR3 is TGCGCCAGCAGCCATTTAGTGGGACAGGGGGTTTCCTACGAGCAGTACTTC. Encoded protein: CASSHLVGQGVSYEQYF.

The CDR3 region has the DNA TGTGCCATCAGAAACAGCTTATTGAACACCGGGGAGCTGTTTTTT. Its translation is CAIRNSLLNTGELFF. J is TRBJ2-2 and V is TRBV10-3; D call uncertain. The CDR3 has 15 amino acids. V lost 6 bases, J lost 1 base, and 12 bases lay in between. The V gene's germline CDR1 is ENHRY and CDR2 SYGVKD.

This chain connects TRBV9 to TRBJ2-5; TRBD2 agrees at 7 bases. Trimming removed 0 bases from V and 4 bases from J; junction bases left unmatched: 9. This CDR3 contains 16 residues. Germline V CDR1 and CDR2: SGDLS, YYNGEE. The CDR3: CASSVEAGPLRETQYF. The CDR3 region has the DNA TGTGCCAGCAGCGTAGAAGCGGGACCCCTTCGAGAGACCCAGTACTTC.